The source of this TCR beta chain is a study of beta chain features in type 1 diabetes. The CDR3 has 12 residues. From germline, CDR1 is SNHLY and CDR2 FYNNEI. V lost 4 bases, J lost 7 bases, and 9 bases lay in between. Sequenced material consisted of expressed TCRB transcripts (all of the isolated RNA was reverse transcribed). Roughly 3.57 million reads on average were seen across naive, central memory and regulatory T cell samples. Produced via immunoSEQ multiplex PCR; TCRdb's table is partial and in-frame only. The profile shows 900,000 or so clones, roughly 16% of them singletons. V and J are TRBV2 and TRBJ2-3; D is undetermined. Material: naive CD4+ T cells from blood. The sequence came from a woman under 30 in good health. This chain's CDR3 is CASSVALNTQYF. DNA for the CDR3: TGTGCCAGCAGTGTTGCCCTGAATACGCAGTATTTT.